This passage covers 5 T cell receptor beta chains from one sample sequenced in a study of shared clonotypes between healthy human individuals. Only in-frame clones appear in the TCRdb table, and some are missing; sequencing was by immunoSEQ multiplex PCR. Among about 2.4 million clones listed, 90% to 95% were seen once. Sample: naive CD4+ T cells from PBMCs. Subset noted: CD45RA+ positively selected. The receptors were gathered from a man aged 18 to 30 in good health. Some clones in this sample may be carry-over from other donors' samples.

This chain connects TRBV28 to TRBJ1-2; D may be TRBD1 (6 bases). The germline V and J ends were trimmed by 6 bases and 0 bases, with 17 bases remaining between them. CDR1 is MDHEN and CDR2 is SYDVKM in the germline V gene. CDR3 length: 16 residues. The CDR3 here is CASRGPGGLANYGYTF. The CDR3 DNA reads as TGTGCCAGCAGGGGCCCGGGGGGCCTGGCTAACTATGGCTACACCTTC.

The V gene is TRBV9, the J gene TRBJ2-3; 11 nucleotides align to TRBD2. V gave up 0 bases and J gave up 5 bases; unmatched junction bases: 5. This CDR3 is 16 amino acids long. Germline-derived CDR1 and CDR2 are SGDLS and YYNGEE. The CDR3 sequence: CASSVVTSGSVDTQYF. CDR3 in DNA: TGTGCCAGCAGCGTAGTCACTAGCGGGAGTGTAGATACGCAGTATTTT. Drawing the rest from reference TRBV9 and TRBJ2-3, the complete variable domain is DSGVTQTPKHLITATGQRVTLRCSPRSGDLSVYWYQQSLDQGLQFLIQYYNGEERAKGNILERFSAQQFPDLHSELNLSSLELGDSALYFCASSVVTSGSVDTQYFGPGTRLTVL.

The rearrangement links TRBV28 to TRBJ1-3, with 7 bases that match TRBD1. The CDR3 has 16 amino acids. The germline V gene encodes CDR1 MDHEN and CDR2 SYDVKM. J lost 0 bases, V lost 2 bases, and 4 bases had no gene match. CDR3 DNA: TGTGCCAGCAGTTTACTGGGACAGATCTCTGGAAACACCATATATTTT. It is translated as CASSLLGQISGNTIYF.

The chain carries TRBV29-1 and TRBJ2-7, with 10 bases that match TRBD1. Per the germline V gene, CDR1 is SQVTM and CDR2 is ANQGSEA. Losses at the gene ends were 4 bases for V and 7 bases for J; bases not matched to a gene: 4. The CDR3 runs 12 residues. The CDR3 spells CSVGTGGGEQYF. The CDR3 DNA sequence: TGCAGCGTTGGGACAGGGGGAGGTGAGCAGTACTTC.

The CDR3 DNA follows: TGTGCCAGCAGCTCAAGGACAGGGGAGGGTAGGGCCAAAAACATTCAGTACTTC. Its protein product is CASSSRTGEGRAKNIQYF. This chain uses TRBV5-4 with TRBJ2-4; 9 bases fit TRBD1. CDR3 length: 18 amino acids. Trimming took 3 bases from V and 1 from J; bases not matched to a gene: 11. Germline assignment: CDR1 SGHNT and CDR2 YYREEE (reference sequence).